These 30 T cell receptor beta chains came from one sample sequenced in a study of shared clonotypes between healthy human individuals. Generated by immunoSEQ multiplex PCR, the TCRdb table keeps only in-frame clones and is missing some. The table shows around 2.1 million clones, with approximately 96% occurring only once. Specimen: naive CD4+ T cells sorted from blood. Subset given: CD45RA+ positively selected. These receptors all come from a man aged 18 to 30 in good health.

The chain joins TRBV7-2 to TRBJ2-7; no definite D call. V was clipped by 4 bases and J by 7 bases, with 14 bases between them. The CDR3 contains 13 residues. CDR1 is SGHTA, CDR2 FQGNSA, per germline. CDR3 region: CASSSTWVWEQYF. The CDR3 DNA is TGTGCCAGCAGCTCGACCTGGGTGTGGGAGCAGTACTTC.

The rearrangement joins TRBV7-9 to TRBJ2-7, with 8 bases lining up with TRBD1. Trimming removed 4 bases from V and 5 bases from J; junction bases left unmatched: 7. The CDR3 runs 14 residues. Germline-derived CDR1 and CDR2 are SEHNR and FQNEAQ (reference sequence). The CDR3 DNA is TGTGCCAGCAGCTCCCGACAGGGGTATCACGAGCAGTACTTC. It is translated as CASSSRQGYHEQYF.

The chain employs TRBV18 and TRBJ1-1, with unresolved D. CDR3 length equals 14 residues. Trimming cost V 3 bases and J 2 bases, with 10 bases left between them. Germline V gene sequence: CDR1 KGHSH, CDR2 LQKENI. CDR3 amino acids: CASSPWAGNTEAFF. For the CDR3, the DNA is TGTGCCAGCTCACCTTGGGCTGGAAACACTGAAGCTTTCTTT.

To note about this clone: Other DNA sequences in the same sample also yield this CDR3. The V gene is TRBV5-4, the J gene TRBJ2-5; D remains unclear. Germline assignment: CDR1 SGHNT and CDR2 YYREEE (reference sequence). V was trimmed by 2 bases and J by 3 bases, leaving 2 bases between them. The CDR3 loop spans 11 amino acids. CDR3 bases: TGTGCCAGCAGCTTTAAAGAGACCCAGTACTTC. Amino acid sequence: CASSFKETQYF.

The J gene is TRBJ2-1, the V gene TRBV9, with D perhaps assigned TRBD1 or TRBD2 (5 bases each). Deletions cut 0 bases from V and 9 bases from J, with 13 bases between. Germline V gene lookup returns CDR1 SGDLS and CDR2 YYNGEE. This CDR3 region has 14 residues. DNA of the CDR3: TGTGCCAGCAGCGTAGTAGGGGACGGGGTTGAGCAGTTCTTC. This gives the protein CASSVVGDGVEQFF.

The rearrangement uses TRBV5-6 and TRBJ1-6; TRBD1 matches 9 bases. V lost 4 bases, J lost 9 bases, and 8 bases stayed unmatched. CDR3 length: 15 amino acids. Germline CDR1 and CDR2: SGHDT and YYEEEE. CDR3 nucleotide sequence: TGTGCCAGCAGCGAGGACAGGGGAAGGGCTTCACCCCTCCACTTT. Its protein product is CASSEDRGRASPLHF.

About this clone: Additional DNA sequences in this sample encode the identical CDR3. The CDR3 loop is CASSPSNEQFF. The CDR3 DNA reads as TGTGCCAGCAGCCCATCCAATGAGCAGTTCTTC. The V and J genes are TRBV6-6 and TRBJ2-1; D is ambiguous. Looked up from germline, CDR1 is MNHNY and CDR2 is SVGAGI (reference sequence). Trimming stripped 6 bases from V and 6 bases from J, with 6 bases between. This CDR3 is built from 11 residues.

This chain joins TRBV6-1 and TRBJ1-6, with a tentative D call TRBD1 (6 bases). The ends were cut back, 3 bases at V and 11 bases at J, with 17 bases in the middle. The germline CDR1 and CDR2 sequences are MNHNS and SASEGT. The CDR3 is made up of 15 amino acids. This CDR3 reads CASSDITGRWPPLHF. CDR3 sequence (DNA): TGTGCCAGCAGTGATATTACAGGGAGATGGCCACCCCTCCACTTT.

CDR3 residues: CASSESDFKGVHYEQYF. The CDR3 DNA reads as TGTGCCAGCAGCGAAAGCGATTTCAAGGGGGTCCACTACGAGCAGTACTTC. The V gene is TRBV21-1, the J gene TRBJ2-7; the table's D gene call, TRBD1, was not cross checked with the DNA. TRBV21-1 corresponds to a pseudogene. The CDR3 runs 17 residues.

This chain connects TRBV5-1 to TRBJ2-3, with 10 positions matching TRBD2. Per germline, CDR1 SGHRS and CDR2 YFSETQ. V lost 2 bases, J lost 0 bases, and 3 bases stayed unmatched. The CDR3 runs to 16 residues. The CDR3 is CASSLMTSGSTDTQYF. Here the CDR3 DNA reads TGCGCCAGCAGCTTAATGACTAGCGGGAGCACAGATACGCAGTATTTT.

This chain links TRBV7-9 with TRBJ2-7; TRBD1 aligns across 9 bases. Trimming removed 4 bases from V and 4 bases from J; junction bases left unmatched: 11. Germline assignment: CDR1 SEHNR and CDR2 FQNEAQ (reference sequence). The CDR3 is 16 amino acids. DNA of the CDR3: TGTGCCAGCAGCTCCATGGGACAGGGCCCTCGGTACGAGCAGTACTTC. Its translation is CASSSMGQGPRYEQYF.

This rearrangement joins TRBV10-1 to TRBJ1-1, with 10 nucleotides matching TRBD1. Germline values: CDR1 WNHNN, CDR2 SYGVQD (reference sequence). This CDR3 comprises 13 residues. Trimming took 7 bases from V and 5 from J; bases not matched to a gene: 4. DNA for the CDR3: TGCGCCAGCACTCAGGGACAGGGGACTGAAGCTTTCTTT. As protein: CASTQGQGTEAFF.

This chain joins TRBV4-1 and TRBJ1-1, with a weak D call TRBD1 (5 bases). The CDR3 extends over 16 amino acids. Germline-derived CDR1 and CDR2 are MGHRA and YSYEKL. V lost 3 bases and J 0 bases, leaving 14 bases between the germline ends. The CDR3 is CASSHLRGQLNTEAFF. The CDR3 coding sequence is TGCGCCAGCAGCCACCTACGGGGCCAGCTGAACACTGAAGCTTTCTTT.

The chain uses TRBV29-1 and TRBJ2-3, with a possible D match to TRBD2 (5 bases). Germline V lookup: CDR1 SQVTM, CDR2 ANQGSEA. This CDR3 comprises 15 residues. The V end was cut by 7 bases, the J end by 1 base, with 18 bases between. In DNA, the CDR3 is TGCAGCGCCGCCCCCAGCGGATTTCGCACAGATACGCAGTATTTT. Translated, it gives CSAAPSGFRTDTQYF.

The chain combines TRBV5-1 with TRBJ2-5; D not certain. V lost 1 base and J 2 bases, leaving 15 bases between the germline ends. This CDR3 region has 16 residues. Germline CDR1 is SGHRS and CDR2 is YFSETQ. The DNA of the CDR3 is TGCGCCAGCAGCTTGAATTTAAACGGGCTGCAAGAGACCCAGTACTTC. This codes for CASSLNLNGLQETQYF.

A note on this clone: The sample has other DNA sequences that encode this CDR3 too. The chain joins TRBV7-9 to TRBJ1-1; the D gene is possibly TRBD1 (6 bases). The CDR3 has 13 amino acids. V dropped 4 bases and J dropped 1 base, with 7 bases sitting between them. The germline V gene has CDR1 SEHNR and CDR2 FQNEAQ (reference sequence). The CDR3 sequence: CASSWGQNTEAFF. DNA for the CDR3: TGTGCCAGCAGCTGGGGACAGAACACTGAAGCTTTCTTT.

About this clone itself: Other DNA sequences from this sample encode an identical CDR3 as well. The J gene is TRBJ1-6, the V gene TRBV25-1; 9 bases match TRBD1. The CDR3 is made up of 15 amino acids. CDR1 is MGHDK, CDR2 SYGVNS, per germline. The J segment lost 3 bases and the V segment lost 3 bases, leaving 0 bases of the junction unmatched. CDR3 protein: CASSEGQGYNSPLHF. CDR3 nucleotide sequence: TGTGCCAGCAGTGAGGGACAGGGCTATAATTCACCCCTCCACTTT.

This clone was picked up a small number of times. V gene TRBV19 combines with J gene TRBJ1-2; no reliable D call. V lost 6 bases, J lost 5 bases, and 7 bases lay in between. This CDR3 spans 11 amino acids. Germline V gene sequence: CDR1 LNHDA, CDR2 SQIVND (reference sequence). The CDR3 coding sequence is TGTGCCAGTAGCTGGCGGTATGGCTACACCTTC. Protein: CASSWRYGYTF.

On this clone: Being one base from a much bigger clone, this may be a read error. This same CDR3 is encoded by further DNA sequences in the sample. The rearrangement uses TRBV6-5 and TRBJ2-7; 10 positions agree with TRBD2. The length of the CDR3 is 13 residues. The germline CDR1 and CDR2 sequences are MNHEY and SVGAGI. With 6 bases clipped from V and 2 bases from J, the junction kept 1 base outside the gene matches. The DNA of the CDR3 is TGTGCCAGCAGCCTAGCGGGGGCCTACGAGCAGTACTTC. This sequence encodes CASSLAGAYEQYF.

CDR3 sequence reads: CARSFPYRAQQETQYF. CDR3 nucleotide sequence: TGTGCCAGAAGCTTCCCCTACCGGGCCCAACAAGAGACCCAGTACTTC. The V gene is TRBV5-3, the J gene TRBJ2-5, with D uncertain. TRBV5-3 is an open reading frame whose function is uncertain. CDR3 length: 16 amino acids. V lost 2 bases and J lost 2, with 16 bases in between.

The chain employs TRBV4-3 and TRBJ1-6, with D unresolved. The CDR3 sequence is 15 residues long. Germline values: CDR1 LGHNA, CDR2 YSLEER. Trimming cost V 0 bases and J 3 bases, with 6 bases left between them. Written as DNA, the CDR3 is TGCGCCAGCAGCCAAGAGGAGCTCTATAATTCACCCCTCCACTTT. It translates to CASSQEELYNSPLHF.

The V and J genes are TRBV5-4 and TRBJ1-1, with 7 bases that match TRBD1. The CDR3 runs 17 residues. Germline loops: CDR1 SGHNT, CDR2 YYREEE (reference sequence). V shed 4 bases and J 0 bases; nucleotides not matched to a gene: 12. The CDR3 sequence: CASSPRTGQTMNTEAFF. CDR3 nucleotides: TGTGCCAGCAGCCCACGGACAGGACAAACCATGAACACTGAAGCTTTCTTT. The entire variable domain, with the rest obtained from reference TRBV5-4 and TRBJ1-1, is as follows: ETGVTQSPTHLIKTRGQQVTLRCSSQSGHNTVSWYQQALGQGPQFIFQYYREEENGRGNFPPRFSGLQFPNYSSELNVNALELDDSALYLCASSPRTGQTMNTEAFFGQGTRLTVV.

The chain joins TRBV5-1 to TRBJ2-7; maybe TRBD1 (6 bases). CDR3 length equals 16 residues. Germline CDR1 and CDR2: SGHRS and YFSETQ. Trimming shortened V by 1 base and J by 0 bases, and 14 bases separated the two germline ends. The CDR3 region has the DNA TGCGCCAGCAGCTTGATAGGGACACCGAGCTCCTACGAGCAGTACTTC. Translated, it gives CASSLIGTPSSYEQYF.

This clone is a singleton in its sample. The V and J genes are TRBV6-1 and TRBJ1-4, with 7 bases matching TRBD1. The CDR3 has 14 amino acids. Germline V gives CDR1 MNHNS, CDR2 SASEGT. V lost 5 bases and J lost 4; bases outside the gene matches: 4. DNA of the CDR3: TGTGCCAGCAGTTGGGACAGAAATAATGAAAAACTGTTTTTT. Protein: CASSWDRNNEKLFF.

Here the CDR3 DNA reads TGTGCCAGCAGCCAAGCAACCGGGACTAGCGGGAGTACCTCCTACAATGAGCAGTTCTTC. This sequence encodes CASSQATGTSGSTSYNEQFF. The V gene is TRBV7-8, the J gene TRBJ2-1; 14 bases align to TRBD2. CDR3 length: 20 residues. The germline V gene has CDR1 SGHVS and CDR2 FQNEAQ. V lost 5 bases and J lost 0; bases outside the gene matches: 12.

This clone was observed a single time. J is TRBJ2-7 and V is TRBV2; perhaps D is TRBD1 or TRBD2 (5 bases each). The CDR3 runs to 14 residues. The ends were cut back, 3 bases at V and 2 bases at J, with 11 bases in the middle. Germline V gene lookup returns CDR1 SNHLY and CDR2 FYNNEI. CDR3 sequence (DNA): TGTGCCAGCAGTGAGGGACGCCACACCTACGAGCAGTACTTC. It specifies CASSEGRHTYEQYF.

This clone was counted once. This chain uses TRBV6-1 with TRBJ2-6; tentative D call: TRBD2 (5 bases). In germline, CDR1 is MNHNS, CDR2 SASEGT. V dropped 1 base and J dropped 0 bases, with 13 bases sitting between them. This CDR3 spans 18 amino acids. This chain's CDR3 is CASSEGSRRSSGANVLTF. In DNA form, the CDR3 reads TGTGCCAGCAGTGAAGGAAGTAGGAGGAGCTCTGGGGCCAACGTCCTGACTTTC.

This chain links TRBV4-3 with TRBJ2-3; the D gene is possibly TRBD2 (6 bases). The CDR3 covers 13 residues. The V end lost 0 bases, the J end lost 14 bases, and 15 bases lay between the germline ends. Germline CDR1 and CDR2: LGHNA and YSLEER. The chain's CDR3 is CASSQDRAGIPYF. CDR3 sequence (DNA): TGCGCCAGCAGCCAAGACCGAGCGGGTATCCCGTATTTT.

The chain uses TRBV18 and TRBJ2-5; no clear D gene. This CDR3 has 16 residues. Germline CDR1 KGHSH, CDR2 LQKENI. Trimming removed 0 bases at V and 3 bases at J, with 14 bases between. Here the CDR3 DNA reads TGTGCCAGCTCACCACCGGTGTTTCTCGGAGAAGAGACCCAGTACTTC. Translated: CASSPPVFLGEETQYF.

The chain carries TRBV29-1 and TRBJ2-3; TRBD1 might be the D (6 bases). The CDR3 spans 12 residues. Germline V gene sequence: CDR1 SQVTM, CDR2 ANQGSEA. Trimming took 7 bases from V and 2 from J, leaving 10 bases between them. The DNA for the CDR3 is TGCAGCGGATACAGGGCCACAGATACGCAGTATTTT. Translating it yields CSGYRATDTQYF.